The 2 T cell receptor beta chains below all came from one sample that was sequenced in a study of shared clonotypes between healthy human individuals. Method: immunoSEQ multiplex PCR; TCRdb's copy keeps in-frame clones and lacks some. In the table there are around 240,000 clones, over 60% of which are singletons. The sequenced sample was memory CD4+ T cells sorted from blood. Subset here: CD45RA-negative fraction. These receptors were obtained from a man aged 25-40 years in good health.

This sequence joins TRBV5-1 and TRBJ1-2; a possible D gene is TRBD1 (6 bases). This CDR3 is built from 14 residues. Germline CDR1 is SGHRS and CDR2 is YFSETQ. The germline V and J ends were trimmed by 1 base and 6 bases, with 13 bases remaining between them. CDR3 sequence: CASSLYRGAHGYTF. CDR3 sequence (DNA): TGCGCCAGCAGCTTGTACCGGGGGGCACATGGCTACACCTTC.

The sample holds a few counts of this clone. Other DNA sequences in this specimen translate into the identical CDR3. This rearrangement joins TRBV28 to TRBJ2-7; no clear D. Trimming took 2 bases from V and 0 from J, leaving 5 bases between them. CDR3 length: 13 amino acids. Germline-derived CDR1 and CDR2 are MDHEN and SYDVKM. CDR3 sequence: CASSLSISYEQYF. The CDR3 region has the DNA TGTGCCAGCAGTTTAAGCATCTCCTACGAGCAGTACTTC.